The following is a T cell receptor (beta chain) sequence with its context. Its specificity is not known. This specimen comes from a study of immune evolution from preneoplasia to lung adenocarcinoma. Study conclusions and caveats: Clonality was highest in normal lung, lower in later-stage lesions apparently.

TCRdb's copy holds only in-frame clones and misses some; the assay was immunoSEQ multiplex PCR. The data contain thousands of clones, 75% to 80% of them singletons. This CDR3 is 12 amino acids long. In germline, CDR1 is SQVTM, CDR2 ANQGSEA. The V and J ends lost 7 bases and 1 base, in that order; junction bases with no gene match: 3. Patients had resection in Japan or China between the mid-2010s and the late 2010s. Sequencing used FFPE normal lung tissue adjacent to the tumor. V and J are TRBV29-1 and TRBJ1-1; 7 positions agree with TRBD1. The origin of this receptor is a person aged 55 to 70 with lung adenocarcinoma. CDR3 residues: CSGWTGNTEAFF. CDR3 nucleotides: TGCAGCGGATGGACAGGGAACACTGAAGCTTTCTTT. Combining the CDR3 with reference TRBV29-1 and TRBJ1-1 gives the whole variable domain SAVISQKPSRDICQRGTSLTIQCQVDSQVTMMFWYRQQPGQSLTLIATANQGSEATYESGFVIDKFPISRPNLTFSTLTVSNMSPEDSSIYLCSGWTGNTEAFFGQGTRLTVV.